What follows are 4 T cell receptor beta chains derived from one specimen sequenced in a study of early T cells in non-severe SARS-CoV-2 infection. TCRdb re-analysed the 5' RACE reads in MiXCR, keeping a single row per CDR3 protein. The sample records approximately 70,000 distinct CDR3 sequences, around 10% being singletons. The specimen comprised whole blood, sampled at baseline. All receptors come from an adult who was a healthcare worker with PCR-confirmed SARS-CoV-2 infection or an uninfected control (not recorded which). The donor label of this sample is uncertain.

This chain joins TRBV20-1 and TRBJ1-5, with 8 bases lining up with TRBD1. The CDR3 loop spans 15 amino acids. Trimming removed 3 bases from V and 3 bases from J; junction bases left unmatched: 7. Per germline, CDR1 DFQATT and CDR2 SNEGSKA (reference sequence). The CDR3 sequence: CSARETGGYNQPQHF. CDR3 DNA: TGCAGTGCTAGGGAAACAGGGGGTTACAATCAGCCCCAGCATTTT.

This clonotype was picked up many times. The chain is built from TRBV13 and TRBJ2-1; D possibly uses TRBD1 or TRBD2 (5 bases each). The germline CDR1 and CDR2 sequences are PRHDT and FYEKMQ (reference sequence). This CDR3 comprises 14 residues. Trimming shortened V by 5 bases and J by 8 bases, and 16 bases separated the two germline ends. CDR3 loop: CASSVGRSPDEQFF. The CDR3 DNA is TGTGCCAGCAGCGTGGGACGGTCTCCGGATGAGCAGTTCTTC.

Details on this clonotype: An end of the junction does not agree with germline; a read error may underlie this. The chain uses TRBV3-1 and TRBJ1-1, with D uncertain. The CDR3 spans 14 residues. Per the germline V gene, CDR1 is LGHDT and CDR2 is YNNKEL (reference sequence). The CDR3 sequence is CASSQDPFNNEAFF. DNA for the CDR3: TGTGCCAGCAGCCAAGACCCTTTTAACAATGAAGCTTTCTTT.

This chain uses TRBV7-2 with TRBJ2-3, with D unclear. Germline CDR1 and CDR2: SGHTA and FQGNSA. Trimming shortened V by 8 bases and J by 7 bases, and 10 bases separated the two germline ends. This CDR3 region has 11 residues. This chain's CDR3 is CASVRSYTQYF. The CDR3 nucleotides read TGTGCCAGCGTTAGGAGCTATACGCAGTATTTT.